The 32 T cell receptor beta chains in this list originate from one sample, sequenced in a study of shared clonotypes between healthy human individuals. Assay: immunoSEQ multiplex PCR; the TCRdb copy retains only in-frame clones and omits some. Here the sample spans 500,000 to 550,000 clones, approximately 95% being singletons. Sequenced input: naive CD4+ T cells sorted from blood. Subset of the sample: CD45RA+ positively selected. The receptor source for this set is a woman aged 25 to 39 in good health.

The chain couples TRBV2 to TRBJ2-3; D may be TRBD2 (6 bases). CDR1 and CDR2 from the germline V gene are SNHLY and FYNNEI. V dropped 2 bases and J dropped 3 bases, with 12 bases sitting between them. The CDR3 is 15 residues long. CDR3 bases: TGTGCCAGCAGTGAAAGGGACTCTCTAACAGATACGCAGTATTTT. It translates to CASSERDSLTDTQYF.

The CDR3 bases are TGTGCCATCAGTGGGCAGGACGTCCGGGAGCTGTTTTTT. It specifies CAISGQDVRELFF. The chain is built from TRBV10-3 and TRBJ2-2; D uncertain. The germline V gene has CDR1 ENHRY and CDR2 SYGVKD. The CDR3 sequence is 13 residues long. Trimming left V 4 bases short and J 9 bases short, with 12 bases between.

The V gene is TRBV29-1, the J gene TRBJ1-2, with no clear D. V dropped 3 bases and J dropped 4 bases, with 15 bases sitting between them. The CDR3 has 14 residues. Germline V CDR1 and CDR2: SQVTM, ANQGSEA. The CDR3: CSVDIQASGYGYTF. For the CDR3, the DNA is TGCAGCGTTGATATTCAGGCGAGCGGCTATGGCTACACCTTC.

V gene TRBV18 combines with J gene TRBJ2-1, with D unresolved. V lost 3 bases to trimming and J lost 5 bases, with 2 bases between them. CDR1 and CDR2 from the germline V gene are KGHSH and LQKENI. The CDR3 contains 11 residues. The CDR3 is CASSPNNEQFF. CDR3 DNA sequence: TGTGCCAGCTCACCTAACAATGAGCAGTTCTTC.

The V and J genes are TRBV19 and TRBJ2-3, with D unclear. The CDR3 consists of 15 residues. The germline V gene encodes CDR1 LNHDA and CDR2 SQIVND (reference sequence). Trimming removed 6 bases at V and 2 bases at J, with 15 bases between. The CDR3 here is CASSLIGSTTDTQYF. The CDR3 coding sequence is TGTGCCAGTAGCTTAATCGGTTCTACCACAGATACGCAGTATTTT.

This clone has just one count. CDR3 bases: TGTGCCAGCAGCTTCCGGGACAGGGGCTACGAGCAGTACTTC. Its protein product is CASSFRDRGYEQYF. The rearrangement joins TRBV7-9 to TRBJ2-5; 10 nucleotides align to TRBD1. The DNA end is more similar to TRBJ2-7, so the J call may be wrong. The germline V gene encodes CDR1 SEHNR and CDR2 FQNEAQ (reference sequence). There are 14 residues in the CDR3.

The CDR3 coding sequence is TGTGCCAGCAGTCGACGTGCTGAAAATAATTCACCCCTCCACTTT. It yields the protein CASSRRAENNSPLHF. This chain connects TRBV6-4 to TRBJ1-6; D is uncertain. The germline CDR1 and CDR2 sequences are MRHNA and SNTAGT. Trimming pared 5 bases from V and 5 bases from J, leaving 13 bases between. The CDR3 extends over 15 amino acids.

CDR3 amino acids: CASSSRTGGFYGYTF. The CDR3 nucleotides are TGTGCCAGCAGCTCCCGGACAGGGGGATTCTATGGCTACACCTTC. The gene calls are TRBV14 and TRBJ1-2; the match to TRBD1 covers 10 bases. Germline V gene data show CDR1 as SGHDN and CDR2 as FVKESK. This CDR3 is 15 amino acids long. The V and J ends lost 5 bases and 4 bases, in that order; junction bases with no gene match: 7.

Of note for this clone: Compared with germline, one end of the junction differs, possibly owing to a read error. The rearrangement uses TRBV6-6 and TRBJ2-7, with D perhaps being TRBD1 or TRBD2 (5 bases each). This CDR3 is 14 amino acids long. Germline V CDR1 and CDR2: MNHNY, SVGAGI (reference sequence). The CDR3 spells CASSYSKGRDLWRF. CDR3 nucleotide sequence: TGTGCCAGCAGTTACTCGAAAGGAAGGGACCTCTGGAGATTC.

V usage is TRBV28 and J usage is TRBJ1-2, with D perhaps matching TRBD1 (6 bases). The length of the CDR3 is 14 residues. The V end was cut by 7 bases, the J end by 8 bases, with 20 bases between. Per the germline V gene, CDR1 is MDHEN and CDR2 is SYDVKM. The CDR3 sequence: CASTIGQNVGGYTF. CDR3 nucleotides: TGTGCCAGCACCATTGGACAGAACGTTGGCGGCTACACCTTC.

This CDR3 is CASSTTGQGPREYF. As DNA, the CDR3 is TGTGCCAGCTCAACCACGGGACAGGGGCCACGGGAGTACTTC. The chain is built from TRBV18 and TRBJ2-7; 10 nucleotides line up with TRBD1. CDR1 KGHSH and CDR2 LQKENI come from the germline V gene. The CDR3 contains 14 residues. The trim removed 5 bases at V and 11 bases at J, leaving 12 bases unmatched.

This sequence joins TRBV5-5 and TRBJ1-4; D gene uncertain. CDR3 length: 15 residues. The V end was cut by 4 bases, the J end by 3 bases, with 13 bases between. CDR1 and CDR2 (germline): SGHKS, YYEKEE (reference sequence). CDR3 bases: TGTGCCAGCAGCGTGTCCACGACCGCTAATGAAAAACTGTTTTTT. Translated, it gives CASSVSTTANEKLFF.

The rearrangement joins TRBV29-1 to TRBJ2-5; tentatively, D is TRBD1 (5 bases). Germline lookup yields CDR1 SQVTM and CDR2 ANQGSEA. The CDR3 is 15 amino acids. V was pared by 0 bases and J by 1 base, with 12 bases between. The CDR3 loop is CSVEDGAGSQETQYF. The CDR3 nucleotides are TGCAGCGTTGAAGATGGGGCAGGTTCCCAAGAGACCCAGTACTTC.

V and J are TRBV28 and TRBJ2-2; D might be TRBD2 (5 bases). CDR3 length equals 15 residues. V dropped 6 bases and J dropped 6 bases, with 17 bases sitting between them. The V gene's germline CDR1 is MDHEN and CDR2 SYDVKM. The CDR3 DNA reads TGTGCCAGCAGCGGGGAGCAGGCTTTACCCGGGGAGCTGTTTTTT. This encodes CASSGEQALPGELFF.

The rearrangement links TRBV6-5 to TRBJ2-7; D might be TRBD2 (6 bases). Germline CDR1 MNHEY, CDR2 SVGAGI. V lost 6 bases to trimming and J lost 0 bases, with 15 bases between them. The CDR3 totals 15 residues. DNA of the CDR3: TGTGCCAGCAGCTACAAGTACGGGAGCTCCTACGAGCAGTACTTC. This gives the protein CASSYKYGSSYEQYF.

The chain is built from TRBV28 and TRBJ1-2; perhaps TRBD1 as D (6 bases). V was shortened by 11 bases and J by 7 bases, with 20 bases between the two germline ends. The CDR3 is 13 amino acids. Germline CDR1 is MDHEN and CDR2 is SYDVKM. In DNA, the CDR3 is TGTGCCGGACGAAGGACGGGGGCCGCTGGCTACACCTTC. It yields the protein CAGRRTGAAGYTF.

The chain recombines TRBV4-1 with TRBJ2-1, with TRBD2 matching 12 bases. Per germline, CDR1 MGHRA and CDR2 YSYEKL. The CDR3 sequence is 16 residues long. J gave up 6 bases and V 1 base, and 4 bases lay outside the gene matches. The CDR3 sequence is CASSQVPLAGGNEQFF. The CDR3 DNA sequence: TGCGCCAGCAGCCAAGTCCCACTAGCGGGAGGCAATGAGCAGTTCTTC.

The chain carries TRBV4-2 and TRBJ2-5; the D gene is possibly TRBD2 (5 bases). The CDR3 is 18 residues long. Germline assignment: CDR1 LGHNA and CDR2 YNFKEQ. Trimming removed 0 bases at V and 4 bases at J, with 21 bases between. CDR3 DNA sequence: TGTGCCAGCAGCCAAGATTGGGCCACGGCAACGGGAATAGAGACCCAGTACTTC. This encodes CASSQDWATATGIETQYF.

The DNA of the CDR3 is TGTGCCAGCAGTTTCACTCTGGGTATCAGCACTGAAGCTTTCTTT. This gives the protein CASSFTLGISTEAFF. The V call is TRBV28, the J call TRBJ1-1; D unclear. The CDR3 has 15 residues. Trimming shortened V by 3 bases and J by 4 bases, and 15 bases separated the two germline ends. The germline V gene encodes CDR1 MDHEN and CDR2 SYDVKM.

The gene calls are TRBV28 and TRBJ1-3, with unresolved D. The CDR3 covers 14 residues. The V gene's germline CDR1 is MDHEN and CDR2 SYDVKM. V was clipped by 2 bases and J by 2 bases, with 7 bases between them. Written as DNA, the CDR3 is TGTGCCAGCAGTTTACCCTTGCCTGGAAACACCATATATTTT. Translating it yields CASSLPLPGNTIYF. Supplemented by reference TRBV28 and TRBJ1-3, the full variable domain reads DVKVTQSSRYLVKRTGEKVFLECVQDMDHENMFWYRQDPGLGLRLIYFSYDVKMKEKGDIPEGYSVSREKKERFSLILESASTNQTSMYLCASSLPLPGNTIYFGEGSWLTVV.

The chain is built from TRBV28 and TRBJ2-7; TRBD1 might be the D (7 bases). This CDR3 has 11 amino acids. Looked up from germline, CDR1 is MDHEN and CDR2 is SYDVKM. The V and J ends lost 11 bases and 4 bases respectively, with 12 bases between them. The DNA for the CDR3 is TGTGCCTCCAGGGGGGAATACGAGCAGTACTTC. This codes for CASRGEYEQYF.

The CDR3 DNA sequence: TGCGCCAGCAGCCCGCCTAGCGGAGGTAACTACGAGCAGTACTTC. The encoded protein is CASSPPSGGNYEQYF. The V call is TRBV5-1, the J call TRBJ2-7; 7 nucleotides line up with TRBD2. The CDR3 spans 15 residues. Germline trimming cut 4 bases from V and 3 bases from J; bases unmatched to any gene: 10. Germline-derived CDR1 and CDR2 are SGHRS and YFSETQ.

The V and J genes are TRBV25-1 and TRBJ2-3; D not resolved. The germline V gene has CDR1 MGHDK and CDR2 SYGVNS. Trimming stripped 4 bases from V and 1 base from J, with 9 bases between. The CDR3 runs 14 residues. For the CDR3, the DNA is TGTGCCAGCAGTGGGGCGCAGGGCACAGATACGCAGTATTTT. It translates to CASSGAQGTDTQYF. The whole variable domain, remainder taken from reference TRBV25-1 and TRBJ2-3, is EADIYQTPRYLVIGTGKKITLECSQTMGHDKMYWYQQDPGMELHLIHYSYGVNSTEKGDLSSESTVSRIRTEHFPLTLESARPSHTSQYLCASSGAQGTDTQYFGPGTRLTVL.

The V call is TRBV25-1, the J call TRBJ2-6, with D possibly matching TRBD1 (6 bases). This CDR3 region has 15 residues. Trimming removed 2 bases at V and 3 bases at J, with 8 bases between. Per the germline V gene, CDR1 is MGHDK and CDR2 is SYGVNS. CDR3 residues: CASSETRGGANVLTF. The CDR3 region has the DNA TGTGCCAGCAGTGAAACCAGGGGTGGGGCCAACGTCCTGACTTTC. Supplemented by reference TRBV25-1 and TRBJ2-6, the full variable domain reads EADIYQTPRYLVIGTGKKITLECSQTMGHDKMYWYQQDPGMELHLIHYSYGVNSTEKGDLSSESTVSRIRTEHFPLTLESARPSHTSQYLCASSETRGGANVLTFGAGSRLTVL.

The J gene is TRBJ1-1, the V gene TRBV29-1; D uncertain. V lost 5 bases, J lost 6 bases, and 16 bases lay in between. The CDR3 consists of 13 residues. CDR1 is SQVTM and CDR2 is ANQGSEA in the germline V gene. The CDR3 here is CSVTGPVFPEAFF. The CDR3 region has the DNA TGCAGCGTTACCGGGCCCGTCTTTCCTGAAGCTTTCTTT. The full variable domain, rest sourced from reference TRBV29-1 and TRBJ1-1, is SAVISQKPSRDICQRGTSLTIQCQVDSQVTMMFWYRQQPGQSLTLIATANQGSEATYESGFVIDKFPISRPNLTFSTLTVSNMSPEDSSIYLCSVTGPVFPEAFFGQGTRLTVV.

The chain recombines TRBV2 with TRBJ2-1, with 10 bases that match TRBD2. J lost 7 bases, V lost 6 bases, and 12 bases had no gene match. Germline V gene lookup returns CDR1 SNHLY and CDR2 FYNNEI. This CDR3 region has 16 residues. The CDR3: CASSRPLAGVRNEQFF. Written as DNA, the CDR3 is TGTGCCAGCAGCCGGCCTCTAGCGGGAGTAAGGAATGAGCAGTTCTTC.

The count of this clone is one. The chain has TRBV11-2 and TRBJ2-3; TRBD1 agrees at 9 bases. J was trimmed by 2 bases and V by 5 bases; bases with no gene match: 8. This CDR3 spans 16 amino acids. Germline CDR1 and CDR2: SGHAT and FQNNGV. CDR3 sequence reads: CASSAGTGLLTDTQYF. The CDR3 DNA reads TGTGCCAGCAGCGCCGGGACAGGGCTACTCACAGATACGCAGTATTTT. Variable domain in full (rest from reference TRBV11-2 and TRBJ2-3): EAGVAQSPRYKIIEKRQSVAFWCNPISGHATLYWYQQILGQGPKLLIQFQNNGVVDDSQLPKDRFSAERLKGVDSTLKIQPAKLEDSAVYLCASSAGTGLLTDTQYFGPGTRLTVL.

This rearrangement joins TRBV19 to TRBJ2-1; TRBD2 agrees at 8 bases. CDR1 is LNHDA, CDR2 SQIVND, per germline (reference sequence). The CDR3 consists of 15 residues. The J segment lost 5 bases and the V segment lost 3 bases, leaving 6 bases of the junction unmatched. The CDR3 sequence is CASSIRTSGDNEQFF. The CDR3 DNA sequence: TGTGCCAGTAGTATCAGAACTAGCGGCGACAATGAGCAGTTCTTC.

J is TRBJ2-7 and V is TRBV4-3, with unresolved D. Trimming left V 4 bases short and J 3 bases short, with 7 bases between. Germline V CDR1 and CDR2: LGHNA, YSLEER. This CDR3 is 12 amino acids long. The CDR3 region has the DNA TGCGCCAGCAGCCCCTCCGGCTACGAGCAGTACTTC. Residues: CASSPSGYEQYF.

The rearrangement uses TRBV2 and TRBJ2-1; D is ambiguous. The V gene's germline CDR1 is SNHLY and CDR2 FYNNEI. This CDR3 is built from 15 residues. Trimming cost V 8 bases and J 0 bases, with 14 bases left between them. The CDR3 DNA follows: TGTGCCAGCGGCCCCGGGCGGAGCTCCTACAATGAGCAGTTCTTC. Protein sequence: CASGPGRSSYNEQFF.

V usage is TRBV5-6 and J usage is TRBJ1-4; 7 nucleotides match TRBD1. This CDR3 is built from 14 residues. The junction had 4 bases not matched to a gene; V was cut back by 4 bases and J by 4 bases. In germline, CDR1 is SGHDT, CDR2 YYEEEE. CDR3 sequence: CASSRDRFNEKLFF. In DNA, the CDR3 is TGTGCCAGCAGCCGGGACAGATTTAATGAAAAACTGTTTTTT.

The chain couples TRBV19 to TRBJ2-7; 9 nucleotides agree with TRBD2. This CDR3 comprises 13 residues. Germline lookup yields CDR1 LNHDA and CDR2 SQIVND (reference sequence). Trimming took 3 bases from V and 9 from J; bases not matched to a gene: 6. The CDR3 loop reads CASSMTSGYGQYF. The CDR3 nucleotides are TGTGCCAGTAGTATGACTAGCGGCTATGGGCAGTACTTC.